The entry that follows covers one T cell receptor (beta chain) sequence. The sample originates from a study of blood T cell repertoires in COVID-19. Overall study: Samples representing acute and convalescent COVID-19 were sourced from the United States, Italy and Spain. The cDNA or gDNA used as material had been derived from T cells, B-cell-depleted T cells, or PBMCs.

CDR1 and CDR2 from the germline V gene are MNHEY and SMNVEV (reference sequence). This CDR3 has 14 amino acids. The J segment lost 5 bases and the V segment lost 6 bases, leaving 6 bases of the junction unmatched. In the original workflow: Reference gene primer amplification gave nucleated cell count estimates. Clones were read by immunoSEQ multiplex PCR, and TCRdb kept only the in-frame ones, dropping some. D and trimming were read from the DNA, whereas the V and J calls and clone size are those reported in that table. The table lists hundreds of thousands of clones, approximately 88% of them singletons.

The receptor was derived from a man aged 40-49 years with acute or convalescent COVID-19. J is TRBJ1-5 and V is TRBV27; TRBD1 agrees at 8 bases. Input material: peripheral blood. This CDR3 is CASRKTGDHQPQHF. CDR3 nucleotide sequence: TGTGCCAGCAGAAAGACAGGGGACCATCAGCCCCAGCATTTT.